This TCR beta chain was sequenced in a study of response to subunit inactivated influenza vaccine. From germline, CDR1 is LGHNA and CDR2 YSLEER. With 1 base clipped from V and 7 bases from J, the junction kept 12 bases outside the gene matches. The CDR3 spans 17 residues. This clonotype appeared a few times. The antigen is not known. Notes on the study in general: Few additional T cells are recruited per seasonal influenza vaccination, authors suggested.

In TCRdb, the RT-PCR reads were re-called with MiXCR into one record per CDR3 protein. Among hundreds of thousands of distinct CDR3 sequences listed, under 20% were seen once. The chain carries TRBV4-3 and TRBJ2-1; 8 bases agree with TRBD2. The sequencing here drew on PBMCs from blood, taken around 5 days after vaccination. This TCR derives from a man aged 50-59 years who received an inactivated influenza vaccine. CDR3 sequence reads: CASSQATQRESGNEQFF. CDR3 nucleotide sequence: TGCGCCAGCAGCCAAGCCACTCAGCGGGAGAGTGGGAATGAGCAGTTCTTC.